This record concerns one T cell receptor (beta chain) sequence. The antigen remains undetermined. Germline CDR1 is SEHNR and CDR2 is FQNEAQ (reference sequence). This CDR3 comprises 16 residues. V was clipped by 5 bases and J by 2 bases; unmatched bases: 7. This sample was taken from a study of post-analysis software for immune sequencing data. The overall study: Recorded disease courses covered relapsing-remitting, secondary progressive and progressive-relapsing multiple sclerosis. Some patients had no subtype annotation. Whole-study findings and limits: By F measure, strong co-clustering occurred among samples prepared in the same batch. Multiple sclerosis patients showed significantly lower normalized Chao1 diversity than controls did. TRBV5-6, TRBV5-1 and TRBV20-1 were among about 5 TRBV segments more frequent in patients than controls.

Unique molecular identifiers had been added to the TCR beta cDNA libraries. Via MiXCR, TCRdb re-called the PCR reads, giving one row per CDR3 protein. The sample has 750,000 to 950,000 distinct CDR3 sequences; roughly 46% are singletons. This TCR was sampled from a girl between 10 and 17 years old with multiple sclerosis. The material sequenced was blood. The rearrangement uses TRBV7-9 and TRBJ2-4, with TRBD1 matching over 9 bases. CDR3 DNA sequence: TGTGCCAGCAGCAGACAGGGGGGAGTTACCAAAAACATTCAGTACTTC. As protein: CASSRQGGVTKNIQYF.